These 32 T cell receptor beta chains were all obtained from the same sample, sequenced in a study of blood T cell repertoires in COVID-19. This table comes from immunoSEQ multiplex PCR, and its TCRdb copy is limited to in-frame clones, with some not included. Found here are tens of thousands of clones, about 88% of them singletons; the top ten hold approximately 20%. The sample comprised peripheral blood. Source of these receptors: a man between 70 and 80 years old with acute or convalescent COVID-19.

The V and J genes are TRBV3-1 (or the pseudogene TRBV3-2) and TRBJ2-1; 9 nucleotides agree with TRBD2. CDR1 is LGHDT and CDR2 is YNNKEL in the germline V gene (reference sequence). The V and J ends lost 1 base and 3 bases, in that order; junction bases with no gene match: 4. The CDR3 is 16 residues long. This CDR3 is CASSQGAGGSYNEQFF. CDR3 bases: TGTGCCAGCAGCCAAGGAGCGGGAGGAAGCTACAATGAGCAGTTCTTC.

This clone has more than one count but fewer than ten. The DNA of the CDR3 is TGCGCCAGCAGCCCGGAACCTAGTTCCACAGATACGCAGTATTTT. It encodes CASSPEPSSTDTQYF. The V gene is TRBV5-1, the J gene TRBJ2-3; no clear D. CDR3 length: 15 amino acids. Germline V CDR1 and CDR2: SGHRS, YFSETQ. V was pared by 4 bases and J by 2 bases, with 14 bases between.

This chain connects TRBV5-1 to TRBJ2-7, with TRBD1 matching 11 bases. V was pared by 2 bases and J by 2 bases, with 3 bases of the junction left unmatched. CDR3 size: 15 residues. Germline CDR1 reads SGHRS; CDR2 reads YFSETQ. CDR3 sequence reads: CASSLGQGAPYEQYF. DNA of the CDR3: TGCGCCAGCAGCTTAGGACAGGGGGCCCCCTACGAGCAGTACTTC. Using reference TRBV5-1 and TRBJ2-7 for the parts outside the CDR3, the full variable domain is KAGVTQTPRYLIKTRGQQVTLSCSPISGHRSVSWYQQTPGQGLQFLFEYFSETQRNKGNFPGRFSGRQFSNSRSEMNVSTLELGDSALYLCASSLGQGAPYEQYFGPGTRLTVT.

This chain uses TRBV6-2 or TRBV6-3 with TRBJ1-5, with D possibly matching TRBD1 (5 bases). The CDR3 contains 13 residues. V lost 5 bases and J lost 4, with 9 bases in between. Germline CDR1 is MNHEY and CDR2 is SVGEGT. Here the CDR3 DNA reads TGTGCCAGCAGTACCCCAGGGAATCAGCCCCAGCATTTT. Translation gives CASSTPGNQPQHF.

The chain uses TRBV25-1 and TRBJ2-2; D unclear. CDR1 is MGHDK and CDR2 is SYGVNS in the germline V gene. V lost 5 bases, J lost 6 bases, and 10 bases lay in between. The length of the CDR3 is 13 residues. CDR3 loop: CASSFYTAGELFF. For the CDR3, the DNA is TGTGCCAGCAGTTTTTACACCGCCGGGGAGCTGTTTTTT.

This clone was counted once. This chain joins TRBV5-1 and TRBJ1-1; maybe TRBD1 (5 bases). V was cut by 2 bases and J by 2 bases, with 16 bases left in between. Looked up from germline, CDR1 is SGHRS and CDR2 is YFSETQ. The CDR3 is 16 amino acids. CDR3 sequence (DNA): TGCGCCAGCAGCTTCCCGACAGTGGGGTATAACACTGAAGCTTTCTTT. Encoded protein: CASSFPTVGYNTEAFF.

The chain recombines TRBV7-6 with TRBJ2-3; TRBD1 aligns across 9 bases. This CDR3 is built from 17 residues. Germline values: CDR1 SGHVS, CDR2 FNYEAQ. V shed 3 bases, J shed 0 bases, and the junction held 7 bases outside the gene matches. The CDR3 nucleotides read TGTGCCAGCAGCTTCGGGACAGGGTTGATCAGCACAGATACGCAGTATTTT. Amino acids: CASSFGTGLISTDTQYF.

The sample holds a few counts of this clone. A much larger clone is a single base away; this may be a read error. This same CDR3 is encoded by further DNA sequences in the sample. The chain joins TRBV9 to TRBJ2-5; weak D call: TRBD2 (7 bases). The CDR3 is 15 residues long. Germline CDR1 reads SGDLS; CDR2 reads YYNGEE. The CDR3: CATSGGGGPQETQYF. The DNA of the CDR3 is TGTGCCACCAGCGGAGGGGGGGGGCCCCAAGAGACCCAGTACTTC.

This clone was seen only a few times. The CDR3 spells CASSLGGGTGELFF. The CDR3 bases are TGTGCCAGCAGCTTAGGCGGGGGCACCGGGGAGCTGTTTTTT. The gene calls are TRBV7-2 and TRBJ2-2; 7 bases line up with TRBD2. CDR3 length equals 14 residues. The junction had 0 bases not matched to a gene; V was cut back by 1 base and J by 4 bases. Germline CDR1 reads SGHTA; CDR2 reads FQGNSA.

The rearrangement uses TRBV2 and TRBJ1-2; D might be TRBD1 (5 bases). The germline gives CDR1 SNHLY, CDR2 FYNNEI. V was pared by 2 bases and J by 8 bases, with 12 bases between. The CDR3 is 13 amino acids. In nucleotides, the CDR3 is TGTGCCAGCAGTGAAAGGAGGGGTGTCGGCTACACCTTC. Its protein product is CASSERRGVGYTF. The complete variable domain, with remaining parts taken from reference TRBV2 and TRBJ1-2, reads EPEVTQTPSHQVTQMGQEVILRCVPISNHLYFYWYRQILGQKVEFLVSFYNNEISEKSEIFDDQFSVERPDGSNFTLKIRSTKLEDSAMYFCASSERRGVGYTFGSGTRLTVV.

This clone showed up just once. The CDR3 is CAISDRADSSYEQYF. In DNA, the CDR3 is TGTGCCATCAGTGATCGAGCGGACAGCTCCTACGAGCAGTACTTC. The chain combines TRBV10-3 with TRBJ2-7, with a weak D call TRBD1 (6 bases). Trimming removed 3 bases at V and 0 bases at J, with 12 bases between. The germline gives CDR1 ENHRY, CDR2 SYGVKD. This CDR3 has 15 residues.

This sequence joins TRBV6-6 and TRBJ2-7; 7 positions agree with TRBD2. CDR3 length equals 15 residues. Losses at the gene ends were 6 bases for V and 0 bases for J; bases not matched to a gene: 8. Germline values: CDR1 MNHNY, CDR2 SVGAGI (reference sequence). Written as DNA, the CDR3 is TGTGCCAGCAGCAGGACTAGTCGTAGCTCCTACGAGCAGTACTTC. Encoded protein: CASSRTSRSSYEQYF.

The chain has TRBV6-2 or TRBV6-3 and TRBJ2-5; D may be TRBD1 (7 bases). Per the germline V gene, CDR1 is MNHEY and CDR2 is SVGEGT. The CDR3 is 14 amino acids. V was shortened by 5 bases and J by 5 bases, with 15 bases between the two germline ends. As DNA, the CDR3 is TGTGCCAGCAGTCCCCTGCAGGGGGGCGAGACCCAGTACTTC. It is translated as CASSPLQGGETQYF.

The rearrangement uses TRBV6-4 and TRBJ1-1, with a tentative D call TRBD1 (5 bases). Between the trimmed V and J ends, which lost 3 bases and 4 bases, there was a span of 9 bases. This CDR3 comprises 13 residues. The V gene's germline CDR1 is MRHNA and CDR2 SNTAGT. The CDR3 bases are TGTGCCAGCAGTGAGTCGGGGGGCACTGAAGCTTTCTTT. Translating it yields CASSESGGTEAFF.

This rearrangement joins TRBV7-3 to TRBJ2-2; D gene uncertain. CDR3 length equals 16 residues. CDR1 and CDR2 from the germline V gene are SGHTA and FQGTGA. Trimming removed 0 bases at V and 4 bases at J, with 12 bases between. CDR3 loop: CASSLTNVPSTGELFF. The CDR3, as DNA: TGTGCCAGCAGCTTAACCAATGTCCCATCCACCGGGGAGCTGTTTTTT.

The V gene is TRBV11-2, the J gene TRBJ2-7; TRBD1 is a possible D gene (6 bases). The V and J ends lost 5 bases and 3 bases respectively, with 20 bases between them. The germline V gene has CDR1 SGHAT and CDR2 FQNNGV. The CDR3 is made up of 16 amino acids. The chain's CDR3 is CASSPTGHDTYYEQYF. CDR3 DNA: TGTGCCAGCAGCCCTACGGGACACGACACCTACTACGAGCAGTACTTC.

The chain carries TRBV11-2 and TRBJ2-7; 8 bases line up with TRBD2. The CDR3 is 14 residues long. CDR1 and CDR2 from the germline V gene are SGHAT and FQNNGV. V gave up 3 bases and J gave up 6 bases; unmatched junction bases: 7. CDR3 coding DNA: TGTGCCAGCAGCTTCGCGACTAGCGCAAGCGAGCAGTACTTC. Protein: CASSFATSASEQYF.

The chain uses TRBV6-5 and TRBJ1-2; D is perhaps TRBD1 (5 bases). The germline V gene has CDR1 MNHEY and CDR2 SVGAGI. The CDR3 loop spans 14 amino acids. Trimming took 4 bases from V and 0 from J, leaving 9 bases between them. CDR3: CASSSQTANYGYTF. CDR3 in DNA: TGTGCCAGCAGTTCCCAGACAGCTAACTATGGCTACACCTTC.

This clone was picked up a small number of times. The chain carries TRBV7-9 and TRBJ2-7, with 8 positions matching TRBD2. The germline V gene has CDR1 SEHNR and CDR2 FQNEAQ (reference sequence). V lost 5 bases and J lost 3; bases outside the gene matches: 12. The length of the CDR3 is 16 residues. In nucleotides, the CDR3 is TGTGCCAGCAGCCCCGGTCGGGGGGGGGCTCACTACGAGCAGTACTTC. It translates to CASSPGRGGAHYEQYF.

The CDR3, as DNA: TGCGCCAGCAGCCAAGATCTCGGGATTCAAAGGCAGTATTTT. It specifies CASSQDLGIQRQYF. The V and J genes are TRBV4-1 and TRBJ2-3, with D maybe TRBD2 (5 bases). The CDR3 covers 14 residues. The germline V and J ends were trimmed by 0 bases and 11 bases, with 15 bases remaining between them. CDR1 and CDR2 (germline): MGHRA, YSYEKL.

The count of this clone is one. The rearrangement joins TRBV13 to TRBJ2-5; D might be TRBD1 (6 bases). V lost 11 bases and J lost 3, with 16 bases in between. This CDR3 is 13 amino acids long. Germline CDR1 PRHDT, CDR2 FYEKMQ (reference sequence). Here the CDR3 DNA reads TGTGCCCGACTGACTCGGACAGAAGAGACCCAGTACTTC. It is translated as CARLTRTEETQYF. Complete variable domain (other parts from reference TRBV13 and TRBJ2-5): AAGVIQSPRHLIKEKRETATLKCYPIPRHDTVYWYQQGPGQDPQFLISFYEKMQSDKGSIPDRFSAQQFSDYHSELNMSSLELGDSALYFCARLTRTEETQYFGPGTRLLVL.

The genes are TRBV3-1 (or the pseudogene TRBV3-2) and TRBJ2-7; 14 bases line up with TRBD2. Losses at the gene ends were 5 bases for V and 4 bases for J; bases not matched to a gene: 7. This CDR3 has 16 amino acids. Germline V gives CDR1 LGHDT, CDR2 YNNKEL (reference sequence). The CDR3 coding sequence is TGTGCCAGCAGCACGACTAGCGGGAGGGCATCGTACGAGCAGTACTTC. Its translation: CASSTTSGRASYEQYF.

The rearrangement links TRBV27 to TRBJ1-2; 8 bases are shared with TRBD1. J lost 4 bases, V lost 6 bases, and 13 bases had no gene match. Per the germline V gene, CDR1 is MNHEY and CDR2 is SMNVEV (reference sequence). The CDR3 consists of 16 residues. The CDR3 nucleotides are TGTGCCAGCAGGCGGACGGGGACAGGTAACCCCTATGGCTACACCTTC. Amino acid sequence: CASRRTGTGNPYGYTF.

This clone appeared a single time. The CDR3 DNA reads as TGTGCCAGCAGCCAAGAGCCGGGACTAGCGGGAGGGAGGACCTACGAGCAGTACTTC. Amino acid sequence: CASSQEPGLAGGRTYEQYF. This sequence joins TRBV3-1 (or the pseudogene TRBV3-2) and TRBJ2-7; 16 bases are shared with TRBD2. The germline V gene has CDR1 LGHDT and CDR2 YNNKEL (reference sequence). This CDR3 has 19 residues. J gave up 2 bases and V 0 bases, and 7 bases lay outside the gene matches.

V usage is TRBV9 and J usage is TRBJ2-1; 10 bases fit TRBD2. Germline V gene data show CDR1 as SGDLS and CDR2 as YYNGEE. This CDR3 is 17 amino acids long. Trimming took 0 bases from V and 4 from J; bases not matched to a gene: 7. CDR3 region: CASSVALAGAGYNEQFF. In DNA form, the CDR3 reads TGTGCCAGCAGCGTAGCGCTAGCGGGAGCGGGTTACAATGAGCAGTTCTTC.

The CDR3, as DNA: TGTGCCAGCAGTGACACAGGGATTGGTCAGCCCCAGCATTTT. Translated: CASSDTGIGQPQHF. J is TRBJ1-5 and V is TRBV2; TRBD1 might be the D (6 bases). The CDR3 extends over 14 amino acids. The V gene lost 3 bases and the J gene lost 6 bases, with 12 bases spanning the gap. The germline gives CDR1 SNHLY, CDR2 FYNNEI.

This chain joins TRBV4-1 and TRBJ2-3, with D possibly TRBD2 on 5 matching bases. CDR1 and CDR2 (germline): MGHRA, YSYEKL. The CDR3 has 14 residues. V was pared by 5 bases and J by 2 bases, with 11 bases between. The CDR3 sequence: CASSSPTNTDTQYF. The CDR3 DNA follows: TGCGCCAGCAGCTCCCCGACTAACACAGATACGCAGTATTTT.

The DNA for the CDR3 is TGTGCCAGCACCCTACAGGGGACAGGGAGAAGCTATGGCTACACCTTC. It yields the protein CASTLQGTGRSYGYTF. This chain joins TRBV6-6 and TRBJ1-2; 9 bases agree with TRBD1. Germline CDR1 is MNHNY and CDR2 is SVGAGI (reference sequence). This CDR3 is built from 16 residues. V gave up 7 bases and J gave up 4 bases; unmatched junction bases: 13.

This chain joins TRBV9 and TRBJ2-5, with 9 bases aligning to TRBD2. Germline V gene sequence: CDR1 SGDLS, CDR2 YYNGEE. This CDR3 is built from 15 residues. The V segment lost 0 bases and the J segment 4 bases; nucleotides outside the gene matches: 4. In DNA, the CDR3 is TGTGCCAGCAGCGTAGGAGCGGGAGGCGGAGAGACCCAGTACTTC. Translating it yields CASSVGAGGGETQYF.

The chain carries TRBV29-1 and TRBJ1-2; D remains unclear. The CDR3 is made up of 12 amino acids. The germline V and J ends were trimmed by 3 bases and 7 bases, with 12 bases remaining between them. CDR1 SQVTM and CDR2 ANQGSEA come from the germline V gene. The DNA for the CDR3 is TGCAGCGTTGAGGACCAGCGGCTTGGCTACACCTTC. Its translation is CSVEDQRLGYTF. Supplemented by reference TRBV29-1 and TRBJ1-2, the full variable domain reads SAVISQKPSRDICQRGTSLTIQCQVDSQVTMMFWYRQQPGQSLTLIATANQGSEATYESGFVIDKFPISRPNLTFSTLTVSNMSPEDSSIYLCSVEDQRLGYTFGSGTRLTVV.

The rearrangement joins TRBV27 to TRBJ2-2; 9 nucleotides line up with TRBD1. The germline V gene encodes CDR1 MNHEY and CDR2 SMNVEV (reference sequence). V dropped 3 bases and J dropped 3; count of bases not matched to a gene: 2. There are 15 residues in the CDR3. The CDR3 reads CASSFTGGDTGELFF. CDR3 in DNA: TGTGCCAGCAGTTTCACAGGGGGCGACACCGGGGAGCTGTTTTTT.

The chain uses TRBV9 and TRBJ2-1, with 10 bases fitting TRBD2. V lost 4 bases to trimming and J lost 4 bases; unmatched junction nucleotides: 5. Per germline, CDR1 SGDLS and CDR2 YYNGEE. The CDR3 runs 15 residues. The CDR3 reads CASSWTSGAYNEQFF. The CDR3 coding sequence is TGTGCCAGCAGCTGGACTAGCGGAGCTTACAATGAGCAGTTCTTC.